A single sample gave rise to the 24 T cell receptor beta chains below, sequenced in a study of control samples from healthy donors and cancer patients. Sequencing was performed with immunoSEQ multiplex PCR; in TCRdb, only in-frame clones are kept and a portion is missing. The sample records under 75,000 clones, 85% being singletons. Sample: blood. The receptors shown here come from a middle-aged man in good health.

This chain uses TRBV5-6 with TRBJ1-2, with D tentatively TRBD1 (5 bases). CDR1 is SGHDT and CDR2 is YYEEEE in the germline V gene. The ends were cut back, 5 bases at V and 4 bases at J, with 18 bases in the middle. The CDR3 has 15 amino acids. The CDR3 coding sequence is TGTGCCAGCAGAACCTCAGGGCAGATATTCTATGGCTACACCTTC. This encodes CASRTSGQIFYGYTF.

The CDR3 here is CATSRGAGGTDTQYF. The CDR3 DNA is TGTGCCACCTCACGGGGGGCGGGGGGCACAGATACGCAGTATTTT. This rearrangement joins TRBV7-2 to TRBJ2-3, with D possibly being TRBD2 (7 bases). Germline-derived CDR1 and CDR2 are SGHTA and FQGNSA. The V end was cut by 10 bases, the J end by 1 base, with 18 bases between. There are 15 residues in the CDR3.

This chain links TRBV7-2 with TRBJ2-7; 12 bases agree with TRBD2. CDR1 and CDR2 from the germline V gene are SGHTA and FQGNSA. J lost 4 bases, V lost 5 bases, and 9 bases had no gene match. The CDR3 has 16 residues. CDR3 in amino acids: CASSPTLTSGGYEQYF. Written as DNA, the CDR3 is TGTGCCAGCAGCCCTACTTTAACTAGCGGGGGGTACGAGCAGTACTTC.

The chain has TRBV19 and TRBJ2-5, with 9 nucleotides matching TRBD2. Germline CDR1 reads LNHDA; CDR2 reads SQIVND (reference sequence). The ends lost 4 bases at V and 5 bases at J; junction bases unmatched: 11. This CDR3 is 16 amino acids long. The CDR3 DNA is TGTGCCAGTAGTACCCGTAGCGGGAGAGGTGGTGAGACCCAGTACTTC. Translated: CASSTRSGRGGETQYF.

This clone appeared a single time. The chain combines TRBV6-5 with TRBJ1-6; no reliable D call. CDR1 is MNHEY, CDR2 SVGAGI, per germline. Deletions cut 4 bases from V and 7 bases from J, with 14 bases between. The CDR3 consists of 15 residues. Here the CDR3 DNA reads TGTGCCAGCAGTTCGCCGACTGAACCGAATTCACCCCTCCACTTT. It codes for CASSSPTEPNSPLHF.

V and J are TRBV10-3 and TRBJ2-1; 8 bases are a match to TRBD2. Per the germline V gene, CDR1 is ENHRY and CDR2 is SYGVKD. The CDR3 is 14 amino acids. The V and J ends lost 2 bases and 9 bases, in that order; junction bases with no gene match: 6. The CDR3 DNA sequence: TGTGCCATCAGTGAGCGGGAGGGTAGAGGTGAGCAGTTCTTC. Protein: CAISEREGRGEQFF.

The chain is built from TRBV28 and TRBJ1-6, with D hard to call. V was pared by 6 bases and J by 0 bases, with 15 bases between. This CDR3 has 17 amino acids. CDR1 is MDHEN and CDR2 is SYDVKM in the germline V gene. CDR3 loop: CASRPSDGSSYNSPLHF. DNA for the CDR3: TGTGCCAGCAGACCCTCGGACGGGAGCTCCTATAATTCACCCCTCCACTTT. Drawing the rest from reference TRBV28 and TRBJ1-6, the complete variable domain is DVKVTQSSRYLVKRTGEKVFLECVQDMDHENMFWYRQDPGLGLRLIYFSYDVKMKEKGDIPEGYSVSREKKERFSLILESASTNQTSMYLCASRPSDGSSYNSPLHFGNGTRLTVT.

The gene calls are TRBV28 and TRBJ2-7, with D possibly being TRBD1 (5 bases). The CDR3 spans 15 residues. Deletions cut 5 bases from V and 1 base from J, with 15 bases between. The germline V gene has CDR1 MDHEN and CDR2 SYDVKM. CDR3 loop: CASSPAGADSYEQYF. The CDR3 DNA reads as TGTGCCAGCAGTCCCGCTGGGGCAGATTCCTACGAGCAGTACTTC. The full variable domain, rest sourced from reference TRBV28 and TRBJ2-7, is DVKVTQSSRYLVKRTGEKVFLECVQDMDHENMFWYRQDPGLGLRLIYFSYDVKMKEKGDIPEGYSVSREKKERFSLILESASTNQTSMYLCASSPAGADSYEQYFGPGTRLTVT.

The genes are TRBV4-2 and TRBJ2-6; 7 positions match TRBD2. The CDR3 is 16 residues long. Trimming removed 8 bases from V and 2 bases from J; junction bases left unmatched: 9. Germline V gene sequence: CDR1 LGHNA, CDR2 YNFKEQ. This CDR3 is CASLPGGGPGANVLTF. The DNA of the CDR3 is TGTGCCAGCTTACCGGGCGGGGGACCTGGGGCCAACGTCCTGACTTTC.

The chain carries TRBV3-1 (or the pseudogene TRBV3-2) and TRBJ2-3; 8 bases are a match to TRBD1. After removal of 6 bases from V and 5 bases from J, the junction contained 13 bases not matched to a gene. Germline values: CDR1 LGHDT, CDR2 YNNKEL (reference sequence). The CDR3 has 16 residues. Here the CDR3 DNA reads TGTGCCAGCAGTTTACGTGGTGCAGGGGGCCGAGATACGCAGTATTTT. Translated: CASSLRGAGGRDTQYF.

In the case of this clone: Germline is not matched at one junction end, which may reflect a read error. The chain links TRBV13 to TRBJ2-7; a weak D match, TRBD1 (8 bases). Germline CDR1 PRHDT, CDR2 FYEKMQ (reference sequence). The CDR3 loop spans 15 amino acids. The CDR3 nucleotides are TGTGCCAGCAGTTTAGACAGGGGACTACCCTACGAGCAGTACTTC. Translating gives CASSLDRGLPYEQYF.

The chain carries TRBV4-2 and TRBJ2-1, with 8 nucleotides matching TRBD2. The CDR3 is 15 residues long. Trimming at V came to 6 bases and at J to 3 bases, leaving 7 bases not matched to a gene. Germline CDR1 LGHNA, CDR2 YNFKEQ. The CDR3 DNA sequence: TGTGCCAGCAGTCCCGCGGGAGGAATCTACAATGAGCAGTTCTTC. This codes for CASSPAGGIYNEQFF.

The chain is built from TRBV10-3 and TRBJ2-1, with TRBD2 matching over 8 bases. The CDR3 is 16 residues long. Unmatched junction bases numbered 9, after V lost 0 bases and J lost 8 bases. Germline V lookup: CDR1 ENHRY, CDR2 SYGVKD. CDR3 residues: CAISESKPGGPDEQFF. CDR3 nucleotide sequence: TGTGCCATCAGTGAGTCGAAACCGGGGGGGCCTGATGAGCAGTTCTTC.

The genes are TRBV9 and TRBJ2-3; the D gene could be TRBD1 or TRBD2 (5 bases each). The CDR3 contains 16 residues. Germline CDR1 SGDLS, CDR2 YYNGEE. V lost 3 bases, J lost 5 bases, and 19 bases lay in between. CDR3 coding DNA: TGTGCCAGCAGCGATAAGTCGGGGCTGGCCCAAGATACGCAGTATTTT. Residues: CASSDKSGLAQDTQYF.

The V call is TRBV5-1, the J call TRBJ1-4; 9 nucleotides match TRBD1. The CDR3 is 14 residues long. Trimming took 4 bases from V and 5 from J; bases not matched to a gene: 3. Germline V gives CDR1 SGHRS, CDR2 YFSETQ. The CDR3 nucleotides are TGCGCCAGCAGCGTCGGGACAGGGAATGAAAAACTGTTTTTT. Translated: CASSVGTGNEKLFF.

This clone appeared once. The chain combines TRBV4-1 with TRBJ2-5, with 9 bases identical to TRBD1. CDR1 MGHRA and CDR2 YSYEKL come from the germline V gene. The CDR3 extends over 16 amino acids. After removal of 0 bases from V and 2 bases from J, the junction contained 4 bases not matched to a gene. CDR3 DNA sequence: TGCGCCAGCAGCCAAGACGGGACAGGGCCTCAAGAGACCCAGTACTTC. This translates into CASSQDGTGPQETQYF.

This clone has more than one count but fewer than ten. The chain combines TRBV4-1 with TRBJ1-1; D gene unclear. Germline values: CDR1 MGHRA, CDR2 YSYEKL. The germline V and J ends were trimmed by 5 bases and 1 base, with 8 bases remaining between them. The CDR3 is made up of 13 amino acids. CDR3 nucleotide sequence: TGCGCCAGCAGCGGCAACCGGAACACTGAAGCTTTCTTT. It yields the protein CASSGNRNTEAFF.

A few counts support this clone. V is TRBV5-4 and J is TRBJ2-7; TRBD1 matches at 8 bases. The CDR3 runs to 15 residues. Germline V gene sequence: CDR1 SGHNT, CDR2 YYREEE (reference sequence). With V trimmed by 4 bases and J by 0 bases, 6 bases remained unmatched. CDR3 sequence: CASSPGTGYSYEQYF. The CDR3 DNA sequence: TGTGCCAGCAGCCCGGGGACAGGCTACTCCTACGAGCAGTACTTC.

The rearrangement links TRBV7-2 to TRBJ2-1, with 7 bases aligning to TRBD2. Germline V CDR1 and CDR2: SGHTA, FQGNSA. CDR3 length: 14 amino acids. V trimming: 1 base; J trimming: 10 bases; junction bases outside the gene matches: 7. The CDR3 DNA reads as TGTGCCAGCAGCTTAGGTCTAGCGGCTGACGAGCAGTTCTTC. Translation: CASSLGLAADEQFF.

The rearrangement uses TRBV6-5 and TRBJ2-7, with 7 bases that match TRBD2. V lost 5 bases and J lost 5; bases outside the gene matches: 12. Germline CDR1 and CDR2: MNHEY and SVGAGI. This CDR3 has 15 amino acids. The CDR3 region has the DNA TGTGCCAGCAGTCCCGCAGCCCTCGGGGGGAACGAGCAGTACTTC. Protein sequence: CASSPAALGGNEQYF.

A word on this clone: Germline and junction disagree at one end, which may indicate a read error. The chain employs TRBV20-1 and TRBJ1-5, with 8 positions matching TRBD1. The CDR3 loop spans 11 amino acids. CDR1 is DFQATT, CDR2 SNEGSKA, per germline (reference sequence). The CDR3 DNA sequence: TGCAGTGTCAAAAAAGGAGACAGGGGACTTTTT. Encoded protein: CSVKKGDRGLF.

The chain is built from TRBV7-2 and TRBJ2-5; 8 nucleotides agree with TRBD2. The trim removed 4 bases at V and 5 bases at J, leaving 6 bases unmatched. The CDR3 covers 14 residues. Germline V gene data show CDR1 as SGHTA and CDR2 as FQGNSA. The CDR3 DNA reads TGTGCCAGCAGCTCCCGGACTAGCTTGGAGACCCAGTACTTC. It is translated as CASSSRTSLETQYF.

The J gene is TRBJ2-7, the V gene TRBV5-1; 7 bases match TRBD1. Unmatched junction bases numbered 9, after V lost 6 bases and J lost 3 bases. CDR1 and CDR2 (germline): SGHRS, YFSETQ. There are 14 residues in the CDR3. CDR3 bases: TGCGCCAGCACCTTAGGGGGCCTCGGCTACGAGCAGTACTTC. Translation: CASTLGGLGYEQYF. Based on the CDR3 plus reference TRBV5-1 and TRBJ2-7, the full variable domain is KAGVTQTPRYLIKTRGQQVTLSCSPISGHRSVSWYQQTPGQGLQFLFEYFSETQRNKGNFPGRFSGRQFSNSRSEMNVSTLELGDSALYLCASTLGGLGYEQYFGPGTRLTVT.

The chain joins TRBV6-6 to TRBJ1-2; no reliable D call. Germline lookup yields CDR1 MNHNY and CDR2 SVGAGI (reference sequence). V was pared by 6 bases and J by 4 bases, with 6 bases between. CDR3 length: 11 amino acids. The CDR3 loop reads CASRSGYGYTF. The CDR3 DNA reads TGTGCCAGCAGAAGTGGCTATGGCTACACCTTC.